This T cell receptor (beta chain) was captured by sequencing in a study of blood T cells in healthy people across ages. Whole-study findings and limits: A conclusive naive versus antigen-experienced comparison was prevented by the unsorted PBMCs.

A J-beta primer mix and a sample-barcoded 5' primer were used in a second PCR of roughly 6 to 12 cycles. TCRdb independently ran MiXCR on the 5' RACE reads; one entry per CDR3 protein. The sample yields some 700,000 distinct CDR3 sequences, about 20% seen once. In the case of this clonotype: What it binds is not known.

The sequence was collected from a man aged 65 to 85 in good health. Sequenced sample: blood.

The CDR3 loop is CAISAQEEGYTF. The CDR3 DNA sequence: TGTGCCATCAGTGCACAGGAAGAGGGCTACACCTTC. This chain uses TRBV10-3 with TRBJ1-2, with D tentatively TRBD1 (5 bases). Between the trimmed V and J ends, which lost 4 bases and 8 bases, there was a span of 11 bases. CDR1 ENHRY and CDR2 SYGVKD come from the germline V gene. CDR3 length: 12 residues.